These T cell receptor beta chains were read from a single sample in a study of neurological immune-mediated disorders. TCRdb reanalysed the 5' RACE reads using MiXCR and keeps one entry per CDR3 protein. The sample yields approximately 60,000 distinct CDR3 sequences, around 3.5% seen once. The sample consisted of PBMCs. The source of these receptors is a woman aged 25-40 years with multiple sclerosis. Both conserved end residues are trimmed from each CDR3. D genes are given only for firm matches. Clone size appears in some rows only: once, few, many, or a class for an expanded clone.

d_call: -
clone_size: many
cdr3_length: 14
j_call: TRBJ2-2
v_call: TRBV5-4
cdr3_aa: ASSLDTTRVTGELF

d_call: -
clone_size: many
cdr3_length: 13
j_call: TRBJ2-7
v_call: TRBV5-1
cdr3_aa: ASSLAAGPSYEQY

d_call: TRBD2
clone_size: many
cdr3_length: 12
j_call: TRBJ2-1
v_call: TRBV15
cdr3_aa: ATLGTSGYNEQF

d_call: TRBD2
clone_size: many
cdr3_length: 14
j_call: TRBJ2-1
v_call: TRBV10-3
cdr3_aa: AISGGTSGTYNEQF

d_call: TRBD1
clone_size: many
cdr3_length: 14
j_call: TRBJ1-2
v_call: TRBV7-9
cdr3_aa: ASSLERTGVNYGYT

d_call: TRBD2
clone_size: many
cdr3_length: 15
j_call: TRBJ2-3
v_call: TRBV7-3
cdr3_aa: ASSPKGLADRPDTQY

d_call: -
clone_size: many
cdr3_length: 11
j_call: TRBJ2-1
v_call: TRBV2
cdr3_aa: ASSETAYNEQF

d_call: -
clone_size: many
cdr3_length: 12
j_call: TRBJ1-5
v_call: TRBV7-9
cdr3_aa: ASSPQGFNQPQH

d_call: -
clone_size: many
cdr3_length: 11
j_call: TRBJ2-3
v_call: TRBV7-9
cdr3_aa: ASSLPLADTQY

d_call: -
clone_size: few
cdr3_length: 12
j_call: TRBJ2-5
v_call: TRBV27
cdr3_aa: ASRQTGGRETQY

d_call: -
clone_size: -
cdr3_length: 17
j_call: TRBJ2-4
v_call: TRBV7-2
cdr3_aa: ASIRDSGTPTLAKNIQY

d_call: -
clone_size: many
cdr3_length: 13
j_call: TRBJ2-3
v_call: TRBV15
cdr3_aa: ATSREWGKEDTQY

d_call: TRBD1
clone_size: -
cdr3_length: 14
j_call: TRBJ1-5
v_call: TRBV20-1
cdr3_aa: SARDPGTGVSQPQN

d_call: TRBD1
clone_size: many
cdr3_length: 15
j_call: TRBJ2-7
v_call: TRBV28
cdr3_aa: ASRVHLGQGALDEQY

d_call: -
clone_size: few
cdr3_length: 11
j_call: TRBJ2-3
v_call: TRBV10-3
cdr3_aa: AIRSTSTDTQY

d_call: -
clone_size: few
cdr3_length: 10
j_call: TRBJ2-1
v_call: TRBV28
cdr3_aa: ASSSRTGSRF

d_call: -
clone_size: few
cdr3_length: 11
j_call: TRBJ2-3
v_call: TRBV6-9
cdr3_aa: ASTTIGGVTQY

d_call: -
clone_size: many
cdr3_length: 13
j_call: TRBJ2-7
v_call: TRBV7-6
cdr3_aa: ASSLTEAGYYEQY

d_call: -
clone_size: many
cdr3_length: 11
j_call: TRBJ1-1
v_call: TRBV2
cdr3_aa: ASSTWVDTEAF

d_call: -
clone_size: many
cdr3_length: 8
j_call: TRBJ1-1
v_call: TRBV21-1
cdr3_aa: ASRATSAF

d_call: -
clone_size: many
cdr3_length: 13
j_call: TRBJ2-1
v_call: TRBV7-2
cdr3_aa: ASSLTESSYNEQF

d_call: -
clone_size: many
cdr3_length: 12
j_call: TRBJ2-3
v_call: TRBV12-3/TRBV12-4
cdr3_aa: ASSLEGRADTQY

d_call: -
clone_size: many
cdr3_length: 11
j_call: TRBJ2-7
v_call: TRBV4-2
cdr3_aa: ASSQPDGYEQY

d_call: -
clone_size: many
cdr3_length: 11
j_call: TRBJ1-2
v_call: TRBV12-3/TRBV12-4
cdr3_aa: AVANKDNYGYT